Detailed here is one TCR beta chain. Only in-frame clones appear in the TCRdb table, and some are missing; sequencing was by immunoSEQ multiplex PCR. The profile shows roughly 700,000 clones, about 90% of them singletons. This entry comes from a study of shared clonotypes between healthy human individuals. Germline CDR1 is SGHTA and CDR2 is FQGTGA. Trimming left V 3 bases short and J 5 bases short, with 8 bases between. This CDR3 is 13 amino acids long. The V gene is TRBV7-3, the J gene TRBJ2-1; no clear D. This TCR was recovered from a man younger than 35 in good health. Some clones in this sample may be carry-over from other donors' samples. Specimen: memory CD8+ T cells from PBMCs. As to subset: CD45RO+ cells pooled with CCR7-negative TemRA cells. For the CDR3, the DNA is TGTGCCAGCAGCTTCGATAACGACAATGAGCAGTTCTTC. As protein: CASSFDNDNEQFF.